The rows below give T cell receptor beta chains drawn from one sample of a study of beta chain features in type 1 diabetes. The repertoire was sequenced with immunoSEQ multiplex PCR; TCRdb's copy has only in-frame clones and lacks some. The data show more than 250,000 clones, roughly a quarter seen once. Specimen: naive CD4+ T cells from blood. The origin of the receptors is a woman aged 30 to 39 with type 1 diabetes. The CDR3 runs from the conserved cysteine through the conserved F or W. D genes are given only for firm matches. Expanded clones get a size class; other rows say once, few or many, or leave the size out.

d_gene	v_gene	abundance	j_gene	CDR3aa	CDR3nt
NA	TRBV5-4	NA	TRBJ2-2	CASSLSSEPGGELFF	TGTGCCAGCAGCTTATCGTCTGAGCCGGGAGGGGAGCTGTTTTTT
NA	TRBV6-5	NA	TRBJ1-2	CASSYDAGGIYGYTF	TGTGCCAGCAGTTACGATGCGGGGGGCATCTATGGCTACACCTTC
NA	TRBV25-1	NA	TRBJ2-1	CASSEYSGFSYNEQFF	TGTGCCAGCAGTGAATATTCAGGGTTTTCCTACAATGAGCAGTTCTTC
NA	TRBV27	NA	TRBJ2-3	CASRPDSTDTQYF	TGTGCCAGCAGACCCGACAGTACAGATACGCAGTATTTT
NA	TRBV10-3	few	TRBJ2-5	CAISEYRIGSQETQYF	TGTGCCATCAGTGAGTACAGGATCGGGTCACAAGAGACCCAGTACTTC
NA	TRBV7-9	few	TRBJ2-1	CASSADRSSYNEQFF	TGTGCCAGCAGCGCTGACAGGAGTTCCTACAATGAGCAGTTCTTC
TRBD1	TRBV5-1	NA	TRBJ2-7	CASSLVTGAYEQYF	TGCGCCAGCAGCTTGGTAACAGGGGCCTACGAGCAGTACTTC
NA	TRBV30	NA	TRBJ1-1	CSAASSEAFF	TGTTCCGCCGCTAGCTCTGAAGCTTTCTTT
TRBD1	TRBV19	NA	TRBJ2-7	CATTRTGGSSPGYEQYF	TGTGCCACTACGAGGACAGGGGGCTCATCACCGGGCTACGAGCAGTACTTC
NA	TRBV11-3	NA	TRBJ2-3	CASRLVRGTDTQYF	TGTGCCAGCAGATTAGTTAGAGGCACAGATACGCAGTATTTT
TRBD2	TRBV30	few	TRBJ2-3	CAWSDGTSGSTDTQYF	TGTGCCTGGAGTGATGGGACTAGCGGGAGCACAGATACGCAGTATTTT
NA	TRBV10-3	NA	TRBJ2-3	CAISESTGATDTQYF	TGTGCCATCAGTGAGTCGACAGGAGCCACAGATACGCAGTATTTT
TRBD1	TRBV5-6	NA	TRBJ2-5	CASSLPLSWTGGGETQYF	TGTGCCAGCAGCTTGCCTTTATCTTGGACAGGGGGAGGAGAGACCCAGTACTTC
NA	TRBV4-1	few	TRBJ2-6	CASSRGRVSGANVLTF	TGCGCCAGCAGCCGAGGCAGGGTCTCTGGGGCCAACGTCCTGACTTTC
NA	TRBV5-1	NA	TRBJ2-7	CASSFGNYEQYF	TGCGCCAGCAGCTTCGGGAACTACGAGCAGTACTTC
NA	TRBV5-1	NA	TRBJ2-2	CASRTGPRNPTGELFF	TGCGCCAGCAGAACTGGGCCCAGGAATCCAACCGGGGAGCTGTTTTTT
TRBD2	TRBV25-1	few	TRBJ2-5	CASSEGGRAQETQYF	TGTGCCAGCAGTGAGGGTGGGAGGGCCCAAGAGACCCAGTACTTC
NA	TRBV29-1	few	TRBJ2-3	CSVRHTSTDTQYF	TGCAGCGTCCGACATACTAGCACAGATACGCAGTATTTT
NA	TRBV4-2	few	TRBJ2-5	CASSRRPAEETQYF	TGTGCCAGCAGTAGACGGCCTGCCGAGGAAACCCAGTACTTC
TRBD2	TRBV29-1	few	TRBJ2-7	CSVAGTNYEQYF	TGCAGCGTCGCCGGGACTAACTACGAGCAGTACTTC
TRBD1	TRBV9	NA	TRBJ1-1	CASSPGQGRAPEAFF	TGTGCCAGCAGCCCGGGACAGGGAAGGGCCCCTGAAGCTTTCTTT
NA	TRBV7-9	few	TRBJ1-1	CASRLGMDNTEAFF	TGTGCCAGCAGGCTCGGGATGGATAACACTGAAGCTTTCTTT
NA	TRBV30	few	TRBJ2-2	CAWSVGVYTGELFF	TGTGCCTGGAGTGTTGGAGTATACACCGGGGAGCTGTTTTTT
TRBD2	TRBV2	few	TRBJ2-5	CASRAPGTSGMGTQYF	TGTGCCAGCAGGGCCCCCGGGACTAGCGGCATGGGGACCCAGTACTTC
TRBD2	TRBV7-3	NA	TRBJ2-1	CASSLRLAGDPEQFF	TGTGCCAGCAGCTTACGCCTAGCGGGAGACCCTGAGCAGTTCTTC
NA	TRBV9	few	TRBJ1-5	CASSVDDYQPQHF	TGTGCCAGCAGCGTAGACGACTATCAGCCCCAGCATTTT
TRBD1	TRBV7-9	few	TRBJ2-7	CASSQGTGRGEQYF	TGTGCCAGCAGCCAGGGGACAGGTCGGGGCGAGCAGTACTTC
NA	TRBV5-1	few	TRBJ2-7	CASSLVSGSGYEQYF	TGCGCCAGCAGCTTGGTGTCCGGGAGCGGCTACGAGCAGTACTTC
TRBD1	TRBV29-1	NA	TRBJ2-7	CSVGQGVNEQYF	TGCAGCGTTGGACAGGGGGTGAACGAGCAGTACTTC
TRBD2	TRBV5-4	few	TRBJ2-2	CASSLSSGRGTGELFF	TGTGCCAGCAGCTTGAGTAGCGGGAGGGGGACCGGGGAGCTGTTTTTT
TRBD2	TRBV4-1	NA	TRBJ2-7	CASSQGPPRTSGSSAYEQYF	TGCGCCAGCAGCCAAGGCCCCCCCCGGACTAGCGGGAGTTCTGCCTACGAGCAGTACTTC
TRBD1	TRBV11-2	NA	TRBJ2-5	CASRRDRGVETQYF	TGTGCCAGCAGAAGAGACAGGGGCGTTGAGACCCAGTACTTC
TRBD1	TRBV18	once	TRBJ1-2	CASSPTFGQGAAGYTF	TGTGCCAGCTCACCCACATTTGGACAGGGGGCGGCTGGCTACACCTTC
TRBD2	TRBV7-9	NA	TRBJ2-1	CASSFLAGDYNEQFF	TGTGCCAGCAGCTTTCTAGCGGGAGACTACAATGAGCAGTTCTTC
NA	TRBV28	NA	TRBJ1-2	CASSLVVLGQDNYGYTF	TGTGCCAGCAGTTTAGTGGTTCTGGGGCAGGATAACTATGGCTACACCTTC
TRBD2	TRBV5-1	NA	TRBJ2-1	CASSFPRTRGFNEQFF	TGCGCCAGCAGCTTTCCGCGGACTAGAGGGTTTAATGAGCAGTTCTTC
NA	TRBV27	few	TRBJ1-4	CASSLFVHNEKLFF	TGTGCCAGCAGTTTATTTGTCCATAATGAAAAACTGTTTTTT